A single sample is the source of the 13 T cell receptor beta chains below, sequenced in a study of human versus mouse CDR3 diversity and MHC coevolution. Data came from immunoSEQ multiplex PCR; TCRdb stores just in-frame clones and leaves some out. The sample yields 60,000 to 95,000 clones, about nine tenths seen once. Sequenced: naive CD4+ T cells from blood. Subset here: CD45RO-negative CD62L-positive naive CD4 T cells. The receptors originated from a person between 25 and 70 years old in good health.

The V call is TRBV6-1, the J call TRBJ2-5, with 7 bases that match TRBD2. The J call may not be correct, given that the DNA end is closer to TRBJ2-7. This CDR3 comprises 14 residues. Per germline, CDR1 MNHNS and CDR2 SASEGT. The CDR3 protein is CACGAGGSSYEQYF. The CDR3 region has the DNA TGTGCCTGCGGGGCAGGCGGGAGCTCCTACGAGCAGTACTTC.

The chain carries TRBV19 and TRBJ2-5; 8 positions match TRBD1. Near its end, the DNA agrees better with TRBJ2-7, so the J call may be wrong. Germline-derived CDR1 and CDR2 are LNHDA and SQIVND (reference sequence). The CDR3 has 17 residues. In nucleotides, the CDR3 is TGTGCCAGTAGTATGAGAGGTTCCGGACAGGGCTCCTACGAGCAGTACTTC. The encoded protein is CASSMRGSGQGSYEQYF.

The rearrangement uses TRBV4-1 and TRBJ1-5; D unclear. The CDR3 spans 16 residues. V lost 3 bases and J 2 bases, leaving 14 bases between the germline ends. Germline values: CDR1 MGHRA, CDR2 YSYEKL. The CDR3 DNA sequence: TGCGCCAGCAGCCATTCGAGGGCGCGGGGCAATCAGCCCCAGCATTTT. Its protein product is CASSHSRARGNQPQHF.

This clone was observed a single time. The J gene is TRBJ2-2, the V gene TRBV7-8, with 9 bases aligning to TRBD2. The V gene's germline CDR1 is SGHVS and CDR2 FQNEAQ. Trimming at V came to 1 base and at J to 5 bases, leaving 8 bases not matched to a gene. This CDR3 is built from 17 residues. The CDR3 region has the DNA TGTGCCAGCAGCTTAGTTCCGACTAGCGGAGTAACCGGGGAGCTGTTTTTT. Translated: CASSLVPTSGVTGELFF.

The count of this clone is one. V is TRBV6-5 and J is TRBJ2-5; 10 nucleotides agree with TRBD1. Germline V gene lookup returns CDR1 MNHEY and CDR2 SVGAGI. This CDR3 region has 15 residues. Trimming at V came to 4 bases and at J to 4 bases, leaving 6 bases not matched to a gene. The CDR3: CASSSDRGPRETQYF. The DNA of the CDR3 is TGTGCCAGCAGTTCCGACAGGGGGCCACGAGAGACCCAGTACTTC.

This rearrangement joins TRBV6-5 to TRBJ1-1; the match to TRBD1 covers 8 bases. Germline V gene lookup returns CDR1 MNHEY and CDR2 SVGAGI. With V trimmed by 5 bases and J by 0 bases, 5 bases remained unmatched. CDR3 length: 15 amino acids. CDR3 coding DNA: TGTGCCAGCAGTCCGCCGGGACAGGTGAACACTGAAGCTTTCTTT. Translating gives CASSPPGQVNTEAFF.

V usage is TRBV9 and J usage is TRBJ2-1, with 7 bases that match TRBD2. CDR3 length equals 14 residues. Trimming removed 4 bases from V and 7 bases from J; junction bases left unmatched: 8. The germline V gene encodes CDR1 SGDLS and CDR2 YYNGEE. CDR3 sequence reads: CASSLEWGGNEQFF. In DNA form, the CDR3 reads TGTGCCAGCAGCTTAGAATGGGGAGGGAATGAGCAGTTCTTC. Variable domain in full (rest from reference TRBV9 and TRBJ2-1): DSGVTQTPKHLITATGQRVTLRCSPRSGDLSVYWYQQSLDQGLQFLIQYYNGEERAKGNILERFSAQQFPDLHSELNLSSLELGDSALYFCASSLEWGGNEQFFGPGTRLTVL.

V is TRBV6-4 and J is TRBJ2-7, with D possibly matching TRBD2 (5 bases). Germline V gene lookup returns CDR1 MRHNA and CDR2 SNTAGT. The CDR3 length is 13 residues. V was cut by 2 bases and J by 4 bases, with 9 bases left in between. CDR3 loop: CASSDNGVYEQYF. The CDR3, as DNA: TGTGCCAGCAGTGACAACGGGGTATACGAGCAGTACTTC.

This clone was recorded only once. The V and J genes are TRBV28 and TRBJ1-6; 8 positions agree with TRBD1. This CDR3 is built from 11 residues. Unmatched junction bases numbered 3, after V lost 4 bases and J lost 16 bases. Per germline, CDR1 MDHEN and CDR2 SYDVKM. The chain's CDR3 is CASSSYRGLHF. The DNA for the CDR3 is TGTGCCAGCAGTTCGTACAGGGGGCTCCACTTT.

This clone was detected only a few times. The genes are TRBV28 and TRBJ2-7, with 8 nucleotides matching TRBD1. J lost 6 bases, V lost 5 bases, and 3 bases had no gene match. This CDR3 contains 12 residues. The germline gives CDR1 MDHEN, CDR2 SYDVKM. The CDR3 DNA follows: TGTGCCAGCAGTGCGGACAGGGCCGAGCAGTACTTC. Translation: CASSADRAEQYF.

The chain has TRBV27 and TRBJ2-5; D is unresolved. This CDR3 has 13 amino acids. Germline CDR1 reads MNHEY; CDR2 reads SMNVEV (reference sequence). Deletions cut 5 bases from V and 1 base from J, with 8 bases between. CDR3 sequence reads: CASSQSLQETQYF. CDR3 DNA sequence: TGTGCCAGCAGTCAAAGCCTCCAAGAGACCCAGTACTTC.

The chain joins TRBV10-3 to TRBJ2-7, with D maybe TRBD1 (6 bases). Germline CDR1 ENHRY, CDR2 SYGVKD. The CDR3 covers 15 residues. Deletions cut 0 bases from V and 6 bases from J, with 15 bases between. For the CDR3, the DNA is TGTGCCATCAGTGAGTCTCAGGGGCATTTAAGCGAGCAGTACTTC. Amino acid sequence: CAISESQGHLSEQYF.

The chain employs TRBV28 and TRBJ2-5; TRBD1 matches 9 bases. The better agreement between TRBJ2-7 and the DNA end casts doubt on the J call. This CDR3 is built from 14 residues. Germline V lookup: CDR1 MDHEN, CDR2 SYDVKM. CDR3 nucleotide sequence: TGTGCCAGCAAACCGGGACAGGGAGGATACGAGCAGTACTTC. Protein sequence: CASKPGQGGYEQYF.